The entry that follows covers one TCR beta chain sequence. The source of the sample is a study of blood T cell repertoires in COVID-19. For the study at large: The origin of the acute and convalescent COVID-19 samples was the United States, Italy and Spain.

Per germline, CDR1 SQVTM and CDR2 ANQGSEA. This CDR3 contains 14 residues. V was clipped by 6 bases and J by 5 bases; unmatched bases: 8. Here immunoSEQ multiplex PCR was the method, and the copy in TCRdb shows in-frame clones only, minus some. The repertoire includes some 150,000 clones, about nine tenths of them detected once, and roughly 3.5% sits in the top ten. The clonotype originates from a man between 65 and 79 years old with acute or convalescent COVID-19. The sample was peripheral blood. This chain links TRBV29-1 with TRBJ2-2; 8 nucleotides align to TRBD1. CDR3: CSVRQGMGTGELFF. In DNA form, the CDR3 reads TGCAGCGTCAGACAGGGGATGGGGACCGGGGAGCTGTTTTTT.